The present T cell receptor (beta chain) was sequenced within a study of read filtering for tumor transcriptome and immune sequencing. Study overall: R-ISS stage counts were eight or nine for I, 16 for II, about 7 for III. IR-seq gave about 4.05 to 11 million TCR reads per sample; RNA-seq gave roughly 75 to 1,400.

Worth noting for this clonotype: Its antigen is still unknown.

Germline-derived CDR1 and CDR2 are DFQATT and SNEGSKA (reference sequence). Trimming cost V 3 bases and J 8 bases, with 20 bases left between them. This CDR3 contains 15 residues. The study, taken as a whole, reports: IR-seq captured clonotypes deeper and more reliably than RNA-seq.

From roughly 400 ng of RNA, a library with molecular barcoded alpha/delta and beta/gamma adaptors was made. TCRdb itself ran the reads through MiXCR, one entry per CDR3 protein. The data hold about 50,000 distinct CDR3 sequences, with around a fifth observed a single time. The receptor was isolated from a donor at least 40 years old with multiple myeloma. The specimen was a population of CD138-negative cells sorted from bone marrow. This chain uses TRBV20-1 with TRBJ2-1; D not certain. This CDR3 reads CSASHGTRLAHEQFF. For the CDR3, the DNA is TGCAGTGCTAGTCACGGAACTCGCTTGGCCCATGAGCAGTTCTTC.